This T cell receptor (beta chain) was obtained from a study of CD8 T cells in Susac syndrome. The V end lost 4 bases, the J end lost 2 bases, and 17 bases lay between the germline ends. The CDR3 covers 16 residues. The germline V gene encodes CDR1 LGHNA and CDR2 YSLEER. A quantity of about 0.45 to 1 ug RNA underwent reverse transcription using random hexamers. Each CDR3 protein gets one entry after TCRdb re-called the immunoSEQ multiplex PCR reads with MiXCR. The table shows about 300,000 distinct CDR3 sequences, with roughly 85% occurring only once. The chain links TRBV4-3 to TRBJ1-2; D might be TRBD1 (6 bases). Sequencing was carried out using CD8+ T cells from PBMCs. This TCR was sampled from a human donor with multiple sclerosis. The CDR3 nucleotides read TGCGCCAGCAGCCCCAAAGCTCTGGGGGCGAACTATGGCTACACCTTC. It yields the protein CASSPKALGANYGYTF.